This T cell receptor (beta chain) was captured in a study of T-cell reconstitution after alpha-beta-depleted transplantation in children. The sample holds a few counts of this clonotype. Its antigen remains unknown. The CDR3 is 17 amino acids. V shed 3 bases and J shed 2 bases, with 16 bases lying between them. The germline V gene has CDR1 LGHNA and CDR2 YNFKEQ. TCRbeta library preparation incorporated unique molecular identifiers. TCRdb analysed the PCR reads with MiXCR anew, one entry per CDR3 protein. Among around 700,000 distinct CDR3 sequences listed, under 15% were seen once. Whole-study results and caveats: High day-60 TCRbeta diversity in some patients came from surviving recipient T cells and thymic progenitors. By about two months after transplant, alpha-beta T cells reportedly arose from several hundred graft clones that had expanded. Diversity and T-cell counts at one year after transplant derived mostly from new T cells.

Sequences were derived from PBMCs, sampled before TCRalphabeta/CD19-depleted stem cell transplant. The sequence came from a girl aged 2-10 years with congenital amegakaryocytic thrombocytopenia, due to receive a stem cell transplant. The genes are TRBV4-2 and TRBJ2-2, with a weak D call TRBD2 (6 bases). This CDR3 reads CASSQGRGRTNTGELFF. The DNA for the CDR3 is TGTGCCAGCAGCCAGGGGCGGGGCAGAACAAACACCGGGGAGCTGTTTTTT.